One and the same sample provided the 30 T cell receptor beta chains below, sequenced in a study of T cell repertoires in ileal Crohn's disease. Time point meaning: neoterminal ileum biopsy at postoperative endoscopy, about 6 months after surgery. The protocol was immunoSEQ multiplex PCR, while the TCRdb copy is restricted to in-frame clones and leaves out a portion. Here the sample spans 7,200 or so clones, approximately 70% being singletons. The sample comprised ileal tissue. The receptors were gathered from an adult with Crohn's disease.

The V gene is TRBV2, the J gene TRBJ2-1, with 8 positions matching TRBD1. This CDR3 contains 15 residues. V was clipped by 1 base and J by 1 base; unmatched bases: 0. Germline CDR1 SNHLY, CDR2 FYNNEI. In DNA, the CDR3 is TGTGCCAGCAGTGAAGACAGGGGGTCCTACAATGAGCAGTTCTTC. It codes for CASSEDRGSYNEQFF.

The CDR3: CASGTSGGSTDTQYF. DNA of the CDR3: TGTGCCAGCGGGACTAGCGGGGGTAGCACAGATACGCAGTATTTT. The V and J genes are TRBV6-5 and TRBJ2-3, with 14 bases identical to TRBD2. The CDR3 is 15 amino acids. V gave up 8 bases and J gave up 0 bases; unmatched junction bases: 1. Germline V CDR1 and CDR2: MNHEY, SVGAGI.

The chain uses TRBV27 and TRBJ2-7; 7 nucleotides align to TRBD1. The trim removed 2 bases at V and 9 bases at J, leaving 16 bases unmatched. Germline lookup yields CDR1 MNHEY and CDR2 SMNVEV (reference sequence). The CDR3 length is 16 residues. CDR3 sequence reads: CASSLGNGLGGGPQYF. CDR3 in DNA: TGTGCCAGCAGTTTAGGGAACGGGTTAGGGGGCGGGCCGCAGTACTTC.

The genes are TRBV11-2 and TRBJ2-5, with D perhaps matching TRBD2 (7 bases). Trimming took 3 bases from V and 5 from J, leaving 13 bases between them. Germline V gene lookup returns CDR1 SGHAT and CDR2 FQNNGV. The CDR3 is made up of 14 amino acids. The CDR3 DNA reads TGTGCCAGCAGCTTCGAGGGGGGGCGGGAGACCCAGTACTTC. It yields the protein CASSFEGGRETQYF.

As DNA, the CDR3 is TGCAGCGCTGCGGGACAGGGATCAGTCTATGGCTACACCTTC. Amino acids: CSAAGQGSVYGYTF. The chain joins TRBV29-1 to TRBJ1-2; 9 nucleotides match TRBD1. CDR1 is SQVTM and CDR2 is ANQGSEA in the germline V gene. Trimming cost V 7 bases and J 4 bases; bases outside gene matches: 10. The CDR3 runs to 14 residues.

This clone appeared a few times. V is TRBV4-1 and J is TRBJ2-5; perhaps TRBD2 as D (6 bases). Germline values: CDR1 MGHRA, CDR2 YSYEKL. Trimming stripped 2 bases from V and 0 bases from J, with 10 bases between. The CDR3 has 15 residues. Here the CDR3 DNA reads TGCGCCAGCAGCCAAACGGCGGGGTACCAAGAGACCCAGTACTTC. It yields the protein CASSQTAGYQETQYF.

Only one count was recorded for this clone. The J gene is TRBJ2-3, the V gene TRBV5-5, with 10 bases matching TRBD1. V shed 2 bases and J 5 bases; nucleotides not matched to a gene: 2. The CDR3 is 14 residues long. CDR1 and CDR2 from the germline V gene are SGHKS and YYEKEE (reference sequence). The CDR3 DNA is TGTGCCAGCAGCTTCGGGACAGGGGTAGATACGCAGTATTTT. This codes for CASSFGTGVDTQYF. Variable domain in full (rest from reference TRBV5-5 and TRBJ2-3): DAGVTQSPTHLIKTRGQQVTLRCSPISGHKSVSWYQQVLGQGPQFIFQYYEKEERGRGNFPDRFSARQFPNYSSELNVNALLLGDSALYLCASSFGTGVDTQYFGPGTRLTVL.

The chain uses TRBV9 and TRBJ2-5; TRBD1 might be the D (5 bases). Gene TRBJ2-7 matches the end of the DNA better, so the J call may be wrong. Germline V gene data show CDR1 as SGDLS and CDR2 as YYNGEE. The CDR3 contains 15 residues. The CDR3 reads CASSPVQVGAYEQYF. The CDR3 coding sequence is TGTGCCAGCAGCCCCGTCCAGGTAGGGGCCTACGAGCAGTACTTC.

V gene TRBV5-1 combines with J gene TRBJ2-3; 12 nucleotides align to TRBD2. This CDR3 is 16 amino acids long. The ends lost 0 bases at V and 5 bases at J; junction bases unmatched: 4. Germline V CDR1 and CDR2: SGHRS, YFSETQ. The CDR3: CASSLDPGLAGDTQYF. CDR3 sequence (DNA): TGCGCCAGCAGCTTGGATCCGGGACTAGCGGGAGATACGCAGTATTTT.

This clone was observed a single time. This chain links TRBV6-6 with TRBJ1-5; weak D call: TRBD1 (6 bases). The CDR3 has 16 residues. The V and J ends lost 2 bases and 6 bases respectively, with 17 bases between them. Germline V gene lookup returns CDR1 MNHNY and CDR2 SVGAGI (reference sequence). The CDR3 DNA follows: TGTGCCAGCAGTTACGCGGCGATGGGGGCAAGTCAGCCCCAGCATTTT. Its translation: CASSYAAMGASQPQHF.

This clone occurred once. This chain links TRBV15 with TRBJ1-1, with a possible D match to TRBD1 (6 bases). The CDR3 runs to 15 residues. Germline CDR1 reads LNHNV; CDR2 reads YYDKDF (reference sequence). Trimming took off 3 bases at V and 1 base at J, with 12 bases between the two ends. CDR3 bases: TGTGCCACCAGCAGCCCGGGACACTCGAACACTGAAGCTTTCTTT. Translated: CATSSPGHSNTEAFF.

V and J are TRBV5-1 and TRBJ1-2, with 7 bases fitting TRBD1. Looked up from germline, CDR1 is SGHRS and CDR2 is YFSETQ. This CDR3 has 16 amino acids. With 0 bases clipped from V and 4 bases from J, the junction kept 9 bases outside the gene matches. For the CDR3, the DNA is TGCGCCAGCAGCTTGGGACAACAGGGGAACCTCTATGGCTACACCTTC. Translated: CASSLGQQGNLYGYTF.

This clone was detected a few times. The junction differs from germline at one of its ends, possibly a read error. The CDR3 coding sequence is TGTGCCAGCAGTTTAAGCAGGGATCAGCCCCAGCATTTT. Its translation: CASSLSRDQPQHF. The genes are TRBV7-3 and TRBJ1-5; a possible D gene is TRBD1 (5 bases). In germline, CDR1 is SGHTA, CDR2 FQGTGA. The CDR3 spans 13 residues.

The chain links TRBV6-5 to TRBJ2-7; 8 nucleotides line up with TRBD2. Germline V CDR1 and CDR2: MNHEY, SVGAGI. The CDR3 is 13 amino acids. V was clipped by 7 bases and J by 1 base; unmatched bases: 3. DNA of the CDR3: TGTGCCAGCATACTAGCGGAATCCTACGAGCAGTACTTC. This translates into CASILAESYEQYF.

The chain links TRBV7-2 to TRBJ2-1, with D perhaps TRBD1 (5 bases). V was pared by 1 base and J by 8 bases, with 12 bases between. In germline, CDR1 is SGHTA, CDR2 FQGNSA. The CDR3 is 14 amino acids. CDR3 region: CASSLEGPNHEQFF. The DNA of the CDR3 is TGTGCCAGCAGCTTAGAGGGGCCCAACCATGAGCAGTTCTTC.

V and J are TRBV19 and TRBJ2-1; tentatively, D is TRBD1 (6 bases). V was clipped by 5 bases and J by 4 bases, with 12 bases between them. The CDR3 length is 14 residues. In germline, CDR1 is LNHDA, CDR2 SQIVND (reference sequence). This CDR3 is CASSGQSAYNEQFF. CDR3 coding DNA: TGTGCCAGTAGTGGACAGAGTGCGTACAATGAGCAGTTCTTC.

Only a few counts were recorded for this clone. The V gene is TRBV14, the J gene TRBJ2-5; D may be TRBD1 (5 bases). Trimming stripped 1 base from V and 4 bases from J, with 10 bases between. Germline V gene lookup returns CDR1 SGHDN and CDR2 FVKESK. The CDR3 is 14 residues long. The CDR3 is CASSQAQGGETQYF. The CDR3 DNA sequence: TGTGCCAGCAGCCAAGCGCAGGGTGGAGAGACCCAGTACTTC.

This chain uses TRBV30 with TRBJ2-7, with a weak D call TRBD2 (6 bases). The V end lost 4 bases, the J end lost 0 bases, and 10 bases lay between the germline ends. The CDR3 consists of 13 residues. CDR1 is GTSNPN and CDR2 is SVGIG in the germline V gene (reference sequence). The CDR3 spells CAWKEGSSYEQYF. CDR3 DNA sequence: TGTGCCTGGAAGGAGGGGAGCTCCTACGAGCAGTACTTC.

This rearrangement joins TRBV18 to TRBJ2-6; the D gene is possibly TRBD1 (6 bases). The V end was cut by 5 bases, the J end by 2 bases, with 16 bases between. Germline V lookup: CDR1 KGHSH, CDR2 LQKENI. The CDR3 has 17 amino acids. The CDR3 DNA sequence: TGTGCCAGCTCAGAGATCCGGGGACAAGCTGGGGCCAACGTCCTGACTTTC. Translation gives CASSEIRGQAGANVLTF.

The gene calls are TRBV14 and TRBJ1-6, with D hard to call. V was shortened by 4 bases and J by 6 bases, with 16 bases between the two germline ends. Looked up from germline, CDR1 is SGHDN and CDR2 is FVKESK. The CDR3 is made up of 16 amino acids. CDR3 nucleotides: TGTGCCAGCAGCCTTCTCGGATCCGGCGGTAATTCACCCCTCCACTTT. Amino acid sequence: CASSLLGSGGNSPLHF. Filled out from reference TRBV14 and TRBJ1-6, the complete variable domain reads EAGVTQFPSHSVIEKGQTVTLRCDPISGHDNLYWYRRVMGKEIKFLLHFVKESKQDESGMPNNRFLAERTGGTYSTLKVQPAELEDSGVYFCASSLLGSGGNSPLHFGNGTRLTVT.

The rearrangement links TRBV19 to TRBJ1-1; D is unresolved. The germline V gene has CDR1 LNHDA and CDR2 SQIVND (reference sequence). The CDR3 length is 12 residues. V shed 2 bases and J shed 8 bases, with 9 bases lying between them. CDR3 protein: CASSISGNEAFF. As DNA, the CDR3 is TGTGCCAGTAGTATATCGGGAAACGAAGCTTTCTTT.

The table lists this clone with a count of one. The V and J genes are TRBV6-6 and TRBJ2-2, with TRBD2 identical over 9 bases. Germline CDR1 MNHNY, CDR2 SVGAGI (reference sequence). J gave up 3 bases and V 2 bases, and 4 bases lay outside the gene matches. The CDR3 length is 16 residues. The CDR3 sequence is CASSYDGGGDTGELFF. The CDR3 DNA reads TGTGCCAGCAGTTACGATGGCGGGGGGGACACCGGGGAGCTGTTTTTT.

The chain links TRBV10-2 to TRBJ2-2, with D tentatively TRBD1 (5 bases). The V gene lost 7 bases and the J gene lost 2 bases, with 11 bases spanning the gap. Germline V gene sequence: CDR1 WSHSY, CDR2 SAAADI. This CDR3 is built from 14 residues. In DNA, the CDR3 is TGCGCCAGCACCGACAGTCTAAACACCGGGGAGCTGTTTTTT. It specifies CASTDSLNTGELFF.

This clone appeared once. The chain carries TRBV5-1 and TRBJ2-2, with 13 bases fitting TRBD2. From germline, CDR1 is SGHRS and CDR2 YFSETQ. CDR3 size: 17 residues. Trimming removed 4 bases from V and 4 bases from J; junction bases left unmatched: 7. The CDR3 is CASSPGTSGITTGELFF. CDR3 DNA sequence: TGCGCCAGCAGCCCAGGGACTAGCGGGATTACCACCGGGGAGCTGTTTTTT.

This clone was detected once. The rearrangement uses TRBV14 and TRBJ1-6, with 8 bases matching TRBD1. The V gene's germline CDR1 is SGHDN and CDR2 FVKESK. V dropped 2 bases and J dropped 6; count of bases not matched to a gene: 3. The CDR3 is 15 residues long. CDR3 in amino acids: CASSQRGQGNSPLHF. The CDR3 DNA reads TGTGCCAGCAGCCAAAGAGGACAGGGTAATTCACCCCTCCACTTT. Full variable domain (outside the CDR3, taken from reference TRBV14 and TRBJ1-6): EAGVTQFPSHSVIEKGQTVTLRCDPISGHDNLYWYRRVMGKEIKFLLHFVKESKQDESGMPNNRFLAERTGGTYSTLKVQPAELEDSGVYFCASSQRGQGNSPLHFGNGTRLTVT.

The chain uses TRBV9 and TRBJ2-1, with TRBD1 matching 9 bases. The CDR3 covers 17 residues. J gave up 0 bases and V 1 base, and 5 bases lay outside the gene matches. Germline assignment: CDR1 SGDLS and CDR2 YYNGEE. CDR3 sequence (DNA): TGTGCCAGCAGCGTACCCCCGGGACAGGGCTCCTACAATGAGCAGTTCTTC. Translated: CASSVPPGQGSYNEQFF.

The V gene is TRBV19, the J gene TRBJ1-4; the D gene is possibly TRBD1 (5 bases). The CDR3 is 16 residues long. Trimming stripped 6 bases from V and 0 bases from J, with 14 bases between. The germline CDR1 and CDR2 sequences are LNHDA and SQIVND (reference sequence). CDR3 protein: CASRTKTDPTNEKLFF. In nucleotides, the CDR3 is TGTGCCAGTAGAACCAAGACAGACCCAACTAATGAAAAACTGTTTTTT.

This rearrangement joins TRBV28 to TRBJ2-5; 7 bases are a match to TRBD2. J gave up 3 bases and V 2 bases, and 9 bases lay outside the gene matches. Germline CDR1 MDHEN, CDR2 SYDVKM. The CDR3 runs to 16 residues. DNA for the CDR3: TGTGCCAGCAGTTTAACCCTTGCGGGAGCCGAAGAGACCCAGTACTTC. Translation gives CASSLTLAGAEETQYF.

On this clone itself: Relative to the germline gene, one junction end is altered; a read error may explain this. The sample contains more than one DNA sequence encoding this CDR3. The J gene is TRBJ1-6, the V gene TRBV7-8, with TRBD1 matching 7 bases. CDR1 SGHVS and CDR2 FQNEAQ come from the germline V gene. The CDR3 spans 16 residues. CDR3 nucleotides: TGTGCCAGCAGCTTTCAGGGGGTCCCCTATAATTCCCCCCTCCACTTT. Its protein is CASSFQGVPYNSPLHF.

This clone was picked up one time. The chain joins TRBV2 to TRBJ1-2, with a weak D call TRBD1 (5 bases). The germline CDR1 and CDR2 sequences are SNHLY and FYNNEI. The CDR3 consists of 15 residues. V lost 7 bases and J lost 5, with 20 bases in between. The CDR3 DNA reads TGTGCCAGCAACCGCGAGGAAATAGGGGCTTATGGCTACACCTTC. It is translated as CASNREEIGAYGYTF. The full variable domain, rest sourced from reference TRBV2 and TRBJ1-2, is EPEVTQTPSHQVTQMGQEVILRCVPISNHLYFYWYRQILGQKVEFLVSFYNNEISEKSEIFDDQFSVERPDGSNFTLKIRSTKLEDSAMYFCASNREEIGAYGYTFGSGTRLTVV.